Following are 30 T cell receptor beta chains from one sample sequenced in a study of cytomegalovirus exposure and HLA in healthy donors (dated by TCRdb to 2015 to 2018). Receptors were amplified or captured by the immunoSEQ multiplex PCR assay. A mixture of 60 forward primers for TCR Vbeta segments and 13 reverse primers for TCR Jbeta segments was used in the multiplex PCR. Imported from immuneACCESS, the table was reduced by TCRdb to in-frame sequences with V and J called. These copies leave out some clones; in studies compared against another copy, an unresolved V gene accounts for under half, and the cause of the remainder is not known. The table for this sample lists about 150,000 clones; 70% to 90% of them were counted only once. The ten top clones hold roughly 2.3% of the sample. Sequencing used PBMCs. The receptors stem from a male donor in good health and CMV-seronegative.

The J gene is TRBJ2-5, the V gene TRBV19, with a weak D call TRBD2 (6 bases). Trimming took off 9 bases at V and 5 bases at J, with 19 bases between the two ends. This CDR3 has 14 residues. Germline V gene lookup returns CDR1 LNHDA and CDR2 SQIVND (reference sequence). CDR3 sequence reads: CASAARLGGETQYF. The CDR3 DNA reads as TGTGCCAGCGCCGCCCGACTGGGAGGCGAGACCCAGTACTTC.

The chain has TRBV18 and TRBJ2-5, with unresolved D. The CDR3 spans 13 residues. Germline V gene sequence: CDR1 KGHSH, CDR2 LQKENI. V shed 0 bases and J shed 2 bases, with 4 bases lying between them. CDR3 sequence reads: CASSPPTQETQYF. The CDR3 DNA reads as TGTGCCAGCTCACCACCTACTCAAGAGACCCAGTACTTC. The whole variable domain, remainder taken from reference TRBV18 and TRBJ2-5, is NAGVMQNPRHLVRRRGQEARLRCSPMKGHSHVYWYRQLPEEGLKFMVYLQKENIIDESGMPKERFSAEFPKEGPSILRIQQVVRGDSAAYFCASSPPTQETQYFGPGTRLLVL.

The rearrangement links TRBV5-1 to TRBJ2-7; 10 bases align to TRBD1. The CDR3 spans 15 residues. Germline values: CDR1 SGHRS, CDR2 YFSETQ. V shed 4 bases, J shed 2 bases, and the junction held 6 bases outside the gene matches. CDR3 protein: CASSRDGQGAYEQYF. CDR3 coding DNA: TGCGCCAGCAGCCGGGATGGACAGGGGGCCTACGAGCAGTACTTC.

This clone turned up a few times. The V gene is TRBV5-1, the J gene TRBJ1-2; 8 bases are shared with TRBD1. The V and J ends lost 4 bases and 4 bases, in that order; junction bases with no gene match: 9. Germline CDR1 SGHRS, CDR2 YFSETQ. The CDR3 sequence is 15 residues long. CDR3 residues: CASSLGQAISYGYTF. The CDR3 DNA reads TGCGCCAGCAGCCTGGGACAGGCGATCTCCTATGGCTACACCTTC.

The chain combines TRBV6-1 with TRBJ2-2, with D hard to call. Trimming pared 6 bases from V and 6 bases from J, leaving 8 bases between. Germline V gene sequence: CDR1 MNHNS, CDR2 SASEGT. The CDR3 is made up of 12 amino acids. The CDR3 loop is CASRSRAGELFF. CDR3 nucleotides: TGTGCCAGCAGGTCCCGGGCCGGGGAGCTGTTTTTT.

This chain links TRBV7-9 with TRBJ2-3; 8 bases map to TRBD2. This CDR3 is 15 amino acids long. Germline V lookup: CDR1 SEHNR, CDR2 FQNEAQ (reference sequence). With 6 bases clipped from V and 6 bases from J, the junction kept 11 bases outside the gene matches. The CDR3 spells CASSLLGRGVDTQYF. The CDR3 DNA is TGTGCCAGCAGTTTATTAGGGCGGGGGGTGGATACGCAGTATTTT.

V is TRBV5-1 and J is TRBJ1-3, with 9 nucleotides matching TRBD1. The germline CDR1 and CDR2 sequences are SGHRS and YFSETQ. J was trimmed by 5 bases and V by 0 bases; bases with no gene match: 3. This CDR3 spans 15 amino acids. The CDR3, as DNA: TGCGCCAGCAGCTTGGGGACAGGGGAGAGAAACACCATATATTTT. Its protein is CASSLGTGERNTIYF.

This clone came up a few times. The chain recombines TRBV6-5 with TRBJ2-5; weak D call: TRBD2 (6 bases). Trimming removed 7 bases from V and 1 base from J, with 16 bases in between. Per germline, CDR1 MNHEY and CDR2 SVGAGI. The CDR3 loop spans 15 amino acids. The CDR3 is CASKRSGGIQETQYF. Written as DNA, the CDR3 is TGTGCCAGCAAAAGGAGTGGGGGGATCCAAGAGACCCAGTACTTC.

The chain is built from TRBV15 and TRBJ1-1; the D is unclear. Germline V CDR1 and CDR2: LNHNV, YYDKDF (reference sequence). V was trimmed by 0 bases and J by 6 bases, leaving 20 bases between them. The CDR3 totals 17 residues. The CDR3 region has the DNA TGTGCCACCAGCAGAGATAGGCCGGCTGGGCTGCTGTCTGAAGCTTTCTTT. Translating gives CATSRDRPAGLLSEAFF.

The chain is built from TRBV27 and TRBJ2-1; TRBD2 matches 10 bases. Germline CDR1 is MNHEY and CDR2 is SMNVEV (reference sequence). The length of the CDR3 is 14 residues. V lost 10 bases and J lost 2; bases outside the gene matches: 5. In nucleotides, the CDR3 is TGTGCCACCAGGACTAGCGGAGCCTACAATGAGCAGTTCTTC. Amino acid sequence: CATRTSGAYNEQFF.

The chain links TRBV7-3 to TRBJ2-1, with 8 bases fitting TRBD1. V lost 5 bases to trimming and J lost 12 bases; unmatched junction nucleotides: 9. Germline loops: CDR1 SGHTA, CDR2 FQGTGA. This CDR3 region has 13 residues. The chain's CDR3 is CASSPTGQGGQFF. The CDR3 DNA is TGTGCCAGCAGCCCTACCGGACAGGGTGGGCAGTTCTTC.

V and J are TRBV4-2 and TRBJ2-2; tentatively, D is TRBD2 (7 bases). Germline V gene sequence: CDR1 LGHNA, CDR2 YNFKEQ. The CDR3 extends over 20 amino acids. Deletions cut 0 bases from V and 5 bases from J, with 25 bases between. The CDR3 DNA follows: TGTGCCAGCAGCCAAGAGAGGGGGGGCCGGGGGCGGGCGGGGACCGGGGAGCTGTTTTTT. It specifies CASSQERGGRGRAGTGELFF.

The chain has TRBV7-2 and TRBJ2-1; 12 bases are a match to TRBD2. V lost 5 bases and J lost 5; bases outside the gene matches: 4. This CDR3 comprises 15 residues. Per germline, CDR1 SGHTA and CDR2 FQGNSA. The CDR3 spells CASSRWTSGNNEQFF. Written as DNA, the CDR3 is TGTGCCAGCAGCCGCTGGACTAGCGGGAACAATGAGCAGTTCTTC.

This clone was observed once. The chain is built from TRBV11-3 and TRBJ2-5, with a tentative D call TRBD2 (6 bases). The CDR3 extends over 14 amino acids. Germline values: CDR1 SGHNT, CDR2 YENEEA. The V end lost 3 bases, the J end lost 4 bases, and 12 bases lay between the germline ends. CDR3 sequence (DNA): TGTGCCAGCAGCTTGGGGACTCCCCTAGAGACCCAGTACTTC. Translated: CASSLGTPLETQYF. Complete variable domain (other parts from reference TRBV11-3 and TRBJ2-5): EAGVVQSPRYKIIEKKQPVAFWCNPISGHNTLYWYLQNLGQGPELLIRYENEEAVDDSQLPKDRFSAERLKGVDSTLKIQPAELGDSAVYLCASSLGTPLETQYFGPGTRLLVL.

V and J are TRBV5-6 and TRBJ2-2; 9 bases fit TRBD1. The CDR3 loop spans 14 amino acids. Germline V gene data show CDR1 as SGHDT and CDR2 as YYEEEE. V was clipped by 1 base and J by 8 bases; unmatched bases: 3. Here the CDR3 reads CASSLTGGPGELFF. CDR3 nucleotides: TGTGCCAGCAGCTTGACAGGGGGCCCAGGGGAGCTGTTTTTT.

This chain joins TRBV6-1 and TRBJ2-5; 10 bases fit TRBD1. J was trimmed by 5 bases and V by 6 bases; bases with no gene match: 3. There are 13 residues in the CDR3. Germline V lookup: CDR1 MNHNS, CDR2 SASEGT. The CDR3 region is CASRTGGRETQYF. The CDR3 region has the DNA TGTGCCAGCAGGACAGGGGGCCGGGAGACCCAGTACTTC.

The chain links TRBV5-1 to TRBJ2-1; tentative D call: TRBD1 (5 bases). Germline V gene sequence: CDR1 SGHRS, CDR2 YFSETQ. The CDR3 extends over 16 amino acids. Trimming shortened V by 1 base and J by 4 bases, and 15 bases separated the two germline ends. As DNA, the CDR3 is TGCGCCAGCAGCTTGTTTGGGGCCGCGGAATACAATGAGCAGTTCTTC. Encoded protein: CASSLFGAAEYNEQFF.

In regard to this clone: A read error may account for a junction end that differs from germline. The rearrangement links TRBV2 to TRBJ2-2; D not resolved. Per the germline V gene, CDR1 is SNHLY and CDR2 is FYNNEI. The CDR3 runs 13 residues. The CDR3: CVSSDLEAGELFF. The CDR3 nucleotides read TGTGTCAGCAGTGACCTTGAGGCCGGGGAGCTGTTTTTT.

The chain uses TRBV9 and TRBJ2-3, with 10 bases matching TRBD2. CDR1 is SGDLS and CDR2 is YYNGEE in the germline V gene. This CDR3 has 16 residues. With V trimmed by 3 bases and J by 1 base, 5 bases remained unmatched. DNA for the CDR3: TGTGCCAGCAGCGCGAAAGCGGGGGGGGGCACAGATACGCAGTATTTT. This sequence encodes CASSAKAGGGTDTQYF.

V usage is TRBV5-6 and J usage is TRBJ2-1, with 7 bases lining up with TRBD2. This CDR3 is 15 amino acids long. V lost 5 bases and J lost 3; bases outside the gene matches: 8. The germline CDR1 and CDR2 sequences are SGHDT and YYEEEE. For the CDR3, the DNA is TGTGCCAGCAGTTTTCTGACGGGGGGCTACAATGAGCAGTTCTTC. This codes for CASSFLTGGYNEQFF.

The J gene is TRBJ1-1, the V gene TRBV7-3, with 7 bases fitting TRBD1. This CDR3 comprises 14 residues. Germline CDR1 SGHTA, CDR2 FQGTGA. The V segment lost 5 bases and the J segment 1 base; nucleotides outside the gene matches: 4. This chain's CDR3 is CASSPGTANTEAFF. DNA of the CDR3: TGTGCCAGCAGCCCGGGGACAGCGAACACTGAAGCTTTCTTT.

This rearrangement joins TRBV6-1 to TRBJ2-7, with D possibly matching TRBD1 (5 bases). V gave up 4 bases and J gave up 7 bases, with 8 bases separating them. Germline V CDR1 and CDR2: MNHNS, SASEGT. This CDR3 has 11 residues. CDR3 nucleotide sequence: TGTGCCAGCAGTGGACAGTGGGAGCAGTACTTC. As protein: CASSGQWEQYF.

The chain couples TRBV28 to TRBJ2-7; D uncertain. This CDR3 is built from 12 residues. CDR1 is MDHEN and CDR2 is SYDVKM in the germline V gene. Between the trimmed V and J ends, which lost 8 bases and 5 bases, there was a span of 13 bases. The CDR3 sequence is CASAGQVNEQYF. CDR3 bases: TGTGCCAGCGCTGGCCAGGTCAACGAGCAGTACTTC.

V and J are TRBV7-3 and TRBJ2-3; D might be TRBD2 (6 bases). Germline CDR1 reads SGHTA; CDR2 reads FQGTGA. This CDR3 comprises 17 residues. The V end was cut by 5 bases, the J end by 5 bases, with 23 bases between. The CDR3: CASSLLGQRALGDTQYF. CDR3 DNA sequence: TGTGCCAGCAGCCTCTTGGGCCAGCGGGCATTGGGAGATACGCAGTATTTT.

CDR3 sequence reads: CASSPSGTAEGEQYF. The CDR3 nucleotides read TGTGCCAGCAGCCCCTCCGGGACAGCCGAGGGGGAGCAGTACTTC. This chain uses TRBV27 with TRBJ2-7, with TRBD1 identical over 7 bases. The CDR3 length is 15 residues. From germline, CDR1 is MNHEY and CDR2 SMNVEV (reference sequence). The V and J ends lost 6 bases and 7 bases, in that order; junction bases with no gene match: 15.

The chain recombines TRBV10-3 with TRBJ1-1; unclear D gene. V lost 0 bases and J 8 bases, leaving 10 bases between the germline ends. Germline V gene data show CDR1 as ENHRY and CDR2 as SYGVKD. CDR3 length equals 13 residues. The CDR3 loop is CAISESISPEAFF. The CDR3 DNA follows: TGTGCCATCAGTGAGTCGATTAGTCCCGAAGCTTTCTTT.

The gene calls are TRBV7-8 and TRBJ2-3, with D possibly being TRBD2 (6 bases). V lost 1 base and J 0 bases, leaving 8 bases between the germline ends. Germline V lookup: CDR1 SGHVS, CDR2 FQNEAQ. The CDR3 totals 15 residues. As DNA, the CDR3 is TGTGCCAGCAGCTTAGGCGGGGTTAGCACAGATACGCAGTATTTT. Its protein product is CASSLGGVSTDTQYF.

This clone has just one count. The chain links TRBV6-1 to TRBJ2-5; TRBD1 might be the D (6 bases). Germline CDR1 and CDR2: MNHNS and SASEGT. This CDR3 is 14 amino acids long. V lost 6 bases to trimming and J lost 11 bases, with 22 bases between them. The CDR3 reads CASRVPGQPPEQYF. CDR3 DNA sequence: TGTGCCAGCAGGGTCCCGGGACAACCTCCAGAGCAGTACTTC.

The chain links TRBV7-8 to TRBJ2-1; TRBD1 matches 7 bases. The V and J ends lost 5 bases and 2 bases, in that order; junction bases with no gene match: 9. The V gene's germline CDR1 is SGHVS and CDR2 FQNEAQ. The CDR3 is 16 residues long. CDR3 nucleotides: TGTGCCAGCAGCGTAACGACAGGGTTTACCTACAATGAGCAGTTCTTC. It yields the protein CASSVTTGFTYNEQFF.

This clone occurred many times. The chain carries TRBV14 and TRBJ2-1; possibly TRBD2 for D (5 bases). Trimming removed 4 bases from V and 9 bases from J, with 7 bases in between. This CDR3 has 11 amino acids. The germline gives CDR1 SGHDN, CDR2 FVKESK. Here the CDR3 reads CASSRRREQFF. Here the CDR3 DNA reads TGTGCCAGCAGCCGGAGGCGTGAGCAGTTCTTC.